This TCR beta chain was captured by sequencing in a study of Ad26.COV2.S vaccination and SARS-CoV-2 variants. The treatment here: around 19 received Ad26.COV2.S at low or high dose, single or two shots; several received placebo; per-sample allocation not given. Vaccine and placebo recipients were sampled on day 63 after the first injection. Donation came from an adult in Boston who was aged 18-55 years. The vaccine antigen was prefusion-stabilized Wuhan SARS-CoV-2 spike. Study findings and constraints: Marked by substantial breadth, spike-specific CD8+ and CD4+ T cell responses were reportedly seen after vaccination. Analyses that measured TCR breadth and depth may have underestimated total T cell responses.

The protocol was immunoSEQ multiplex PCR, while the TCRdb copy is restricted to in-frame clones and leaves out a portion. The table lists about 350,000 clones, around nine tenths of them singletons. In its sample, this clone was seen once. Its matching antigen is unknown. This CDR3 is built from 14 residues. V shed 4 bases and J shed 0 bases, with 7 bases lying between them. Germline CDR1 reads SEHNR; CDR2 reads FQNEAQ (reference sequence). V gene TRBV7-9 combines with J gene TRBJ1-5; the D is unclear. The source of this sequence is a person aged 18-65 years who received the Ad26.COV2.S COVID-19 vaccine or a placebo. This specimen was peripheral blood, taken in a trial of Ad26.COV2.S vaccine versus placebo. CDR3 coding DNA: TGTGCCAGCAGCTCAGCTTATAGCAATCAGCCCCAGCATTTT. Encoded protein: CASSSAYSNQPQHF.